The 17 T cell receptor beta chains below all came from one sample that was sequenced in a study of T cell responses to AZD1222 COVID-19 vaccine. Using immunoSEQ multiplex PCR, the repertoire was profiled, and TCRdb retains in-frame clones only, with some absent. This table has just under 95,000 clones, more than 70% appearing once. The sample in question was peripheral blood, obtained on day 0 of AZD1222 vaccination. The receptors originated from an adult in good health.

The chain links TRBV5-1 to TRBJ1-2, with TRBD1 matching 7 bases. Germline-derived CDR1 and CDR2 are SGHRS and YFSETQ. The CDR3 contains 14 residues. The ends lost 5 bases at V and 7 bases at J; junction bases unmatched: 11. The CDR3 sequence is CASRGERGHGGYTF. Here the CDR3 DNA reads TGCGCCAGCAGAGGTGAAAGGGGGCACGGTGGCTACACCTTC.

V usage is TRBV7-2 and J usage is TRBJ1-2; TRBD1 agrees at 8 bases. The CDR3 totals 13 residues. Germline trimming cut 4 bases from V and 8 bases from J; bases unmatched to any gene: 6. Germline V gene sequence: CDR1 SGHTA, CDR2 FQGNSA. The CDR3 spells CASSSRTGRGYTF. CDR3 in DNA: TGTGCCAGCAGCTCTCGGACAGGGAGAGGCTACACCTTC.

The V and J genes are TRBV7-2 and TRBJ2-7; 7 bases fit TRBD1. With V trimmed by 5 bases and J by 2 bases, 6 bases remained unmatched. In germline, CDR1 is SGHTA, CDR2 FQGNSA. This CDR3 region has 14 residues. CDR3 in DNA: TGTGCCAGCAGCCCAGGGACAGTCGCCTACGAGCAGTACTTC. Translated, it gives CASSPGTVAYEQYF.

The rearrangement joins TRBV19 to TRBJ1-1; a weak D match, TRBD1 (5 bases). Germline V gene lookup returns CDR1 LNHDA and CDR2 SQIVND (reference sequence). The ends were cut back, 4 bases at V and 4 bases at J, with 10 bases in the middle. The CDR3 sequence is 13 residues long. The CDR3 here is CASSSQGGTEAFF. Written as DNA, the CDR3 is TGTGCCAGTAGTAGCCAGGGTGGCACTGAAGCTTTCTTT.

V gene TRBV10-3 combines with J gene TRBJ1-1; weak D call: TRBD1 (5 bases). V dropped 0 bases and J dropped 2 bases, with 10 bases sitting between them. This CDR3 has 15 residues. In germline, CDR1 is ENHRY, CDR2 SYGVKD. The CDR3 is CAISESRGTNTEAFF. CDR3 nucleotides: TGTGCCATCAGTGAGTCAAGGGGCACCAACACTGAAGCTTTCTTT.

The rearrangement links TRBV6-2 or TRBV6-3 to TRBJ2-2; TRBD2 matches 12 bases. The V and J ends lost 4 bases and 0 bases, in that order; junction bases with no gene match: 6. This CDR3 is built from 18 residues. Germline V CDR1 and CDR2: MNHEY, SVGEGT. The CDR3 loop reads CASSLRLAGAANTGELFF. The CDR3 DNA reads TGTGCCAGCAGTTTAAGACTAGCGGGGGCCGCGAACACCGGGGAGCTGTTTTTT.

This rearrangement joins TRBV30 to TRBJ2-3; the D gene is possibly TRBD2 (7 bases). This CDR3 comprises 13 residues. V was pared by 3 bases and J by 3 bases, with 10 bases between. Germline CDR1 and CDR2: GTSNPN and SVGIG (reference sequence). In nucleotides, the CDR3 is TGTGCCTGGAGGGGGGGGCGAACAGATACGCAGTATTTT. This sequence encodes CAWRGGRTDTQYF.

J is TRBJ2-7 and V is TRBV5-1; D remains ambiguous. The V gene's germline CDR1 is SGHRS and CDR2 YFSETQ. Trimming stripped 1 base from V and 4 bases from J, with 6 bases between. CDR3 length equals 12 residues. CDR3 residues: CASSLYGYEQYF. Written as DNA, the CDR3 is TGCGCCAGCAGCTTGTACGGTTACGAGCAGTACTTC.

This clone is a singleton in its sample. The rearrangement links TRBV7-9 to TRBJ1-5; 10 positions match TRBD1. This CDR3 is 15 amino acids long. Germline trimming cut 5 bases from V and 5 bases from J; bases unmatched to any gene: 6. CDR1 and CDR2 (germline): SEHNR, FQNEAQ (reference sequence). CDR3 nucleotide sequence: TGTGCCAGCAGCCCGGGACAGGGGAACGATCAGCCCCAGCATTTT. Translated: CASSPGQGNDQPQHF.

This clone has just one count. This chain joins TRBV30 and TRBJ1-5; 10 bases line up with TRBD1. V lost 3 bases, J lost 4 bases, and 3 bases stayed unmatched. The CDR3 totals 14 residues. Looked up from germline, CDR1 is GTSNPN and CDR2 is SVGIG (reference sequence). The CDR3 reads CAWRMGQGNQPQHF. For the CDR3, the DNA is TGTGCCTGGAGGATGGGACAGGGGAATCAGCCCCAGCATTTT.

The rearrangement uses TRBV9 and TRBJ2-1; TRBD1 or TRBD2 may be the D gene (7 bases each). The germline CDR1 and CDR2 sequences are SGDLS and YYNGEE. This CDR3 has 14 amino acids. Trimming took off 4 bases at V and 5 bases at J, with 13 bases between the two ends. Written as DNA, the CDR3 is TGTGCCAGCAGCCCCAGGGGGGGGGACAATGAGCAGTTCTTC. Translated: CASSPRGGDNEQFF.

The rearrangement joins TRBV5-1 to TRBJ1-5; no reliable D call. CDR1 SGHRS and CDR2 YFSETQ come from the germline V gene. CDR3 size: 15 residues. V was clipped by 0 bases and J by 7 bases, with 14 bases between them. CDR3 in DNA: TGCGCCAGCAGCTTGGATGGCTTTCAACAGCAGCCCCAGCATTTT. It is translated as CASSLDGFQQQPQHF. Based on the CDR3 plus reference TRBV5-1 and TRBJ1-5, the full variable domain is KAGVTQTPRYLIKTRGQQVTLSCSPISGHRSVSWYQQTPGQGLQFLFEYFSETQRNKGNFPGRFSGRQFSNSRSEMNVSTLELGDSALYLCASSLDGFQQQPQHFGDGTRLSIL.

This clone was found once. The genes are TRBV11-1 and TRBJ2-7; unclear D gene. Trimming cost V 6 bases and J 1 base, with 13 bases left between them. The CDR3 length is 14 residues. Looked up from germline, CDR1 is SGHAT and CDR2 is FQDESV (reference sequence). CDR3 bases: TGTGCCAGCAGTTCCCGGCTTACGTCCTACGAGCAGTACTTC. This codes for CASSSRLTSYEQYF.

V usage is TRBV7-2 and J usage is TRBJ1-2; 10 nucleotides match TRBD1. V was pared by 0 bases and J by 2 bases, with 3 bases of the junction left unmatched. Germline CDR1 reads SGHTA; CDR2 reads FQGNSA. CDR3 size: 16 residues. CDR3 nucleotides: TGTGCCAGCAGCTTAGCACAGGGACAGGGGAACTATGGCTACACCTTC. Protein: CASSLAQGQGNYGYTF.

The chain has TRBV5-1 and TRBJ2-1, with 9 bases identical to TRBD1. The CDR3 extends over 17 amino acids. The germline V gene encodes CDR1 SGHRS and CDR2 YFSETQ. J gave up 7 bases and V 3 bases, and 14 bases lay outside the gene matches. The CDR3 DNA is TGCGCCAGCAGCTCTATAAGGACTACCGGGACAGGGAATGAGCAGTTCTTC. Residues: CASSSIRTTGTGNEQFF.

The J gene is TRBJ1-2, the V gene TRBV18; TRBD1 is a possible D gene (5 bases). V lost 2 bases, J lost 3 bases, and 10 bases lay in between. Germline CDR1 is KGHSH and CDR2 is LQKENI. The CDR3 has 14 amino acids. The CDR3 protein is CASSPNSGYYGYTF. The CDR3 nucleotides read TGTGCCAGCTCACCAAACTCAGGGTACTATGGCTACACCTTC.

The chain combines TRBV5-4 with TRBJ2-5; TRBD2 might be the D (5 bases). The CDR3 loop spans 14 amino acids. Germline V gene sequence: CDR1 SGHNT, CDR2 YYREEE (reference sequence). Deletions cut 0 bases from V and 5 bases from J, with 11 bases between. CDR3 amino acids: CASSLAARRETQYF. The CDR3 DNA is TGTGCCAGCAGCTTGGCGGCTAGGAGGGAGACCCAGTACTTC.